This paragraph reports one T cell receptor beta chain. The antigen remains unidentified. The sample comes from a study of memory CD4+ T cells and cytomegalovirus serostatus. Overall study: This sample comes from healthy Belgian adults, fewer than 10 CMV seropositive, roughly 22 seronegative. Study outcomes and limitations: Each of approximately 73 CMV-associated TCRbeta sequences occurred in one to five individuals.

The sort gate was single viable CD3+CD4+CD8-CD45RO+ cells for memory CD4+ T cells. CMV serostatus came from serum IgG against pp150, pp28, p38, p52. Germline CDR1 reads PRHDT; CDR2 reads FYEKMQ (reference sequence). The CDR3 totals 15 residues. V lost 5 bases and J 2 bases, leaving 13 bases between the germline ends. Clones were read by immunoSEQ multiplex PCR, and TCRdb kept only the in-frame ones, dropping some. The sample records about 57,000 clones, roughly 80% being singletons. This clonotype was sampled from an adult in good health and CMV-seronegative. The J gene is TRBJ1-5, the V gene TRBV13, with D possibly matching TRBD1 (5 bases). Sequenced input: memory CD4+ T cells from blood. CDR3 nucleotide sequence: TGTGCCAGCAGCAGGAGGGGAAGAGGCAATCAGCCCCAGCATTTT. Its protein product is CASSRRGRGNQPQHF. Variable domain in full (rest from reference TRBV13 and TRBJ1-5): AAGVIQSPRHLIKEKRETATLKCYPIPRHDTVYWYQQGPGQDPQFLISFYEKMQSDKGSIPDRFSAQQFSDYHSELNMSSLELGDSALYFCASSRRGRGNQPQHFGDGTRLSIL.